This TCR beta chain emerged from a study of cytomegalovirus exposure and HLA in healthy donors. Study results and caveats: A later analysis reportedly found that, within productive TCRs, an Asian-associated ancestry cluster had fewer N-insertions than the mean observed across the approximately 700 donors. A later look showed TCR association rates differing by HLA locus, highest for DRB1 and lowest for HLA-C. For most TCR sequences rarity was the rule, although some public TCRs occurred in many donors. TCR beta chain V- and J-gene trimming was linked, in a later analysis, to a missense variant in DCLRE1C.

PCR primers comprised 60 Vbeta and 13 Jbeta primers. Libraries were prepared by immunoSEQ multiplex PCR; TCRdb keeps only in-frame clonotypes and omits some of them. Of under 150,000 clones in the sample, over 70% were seen once. A single count supports this clone. Its matching antigen is unknown. The sequenced sample was PBMCs. The source is a woman in her forties or fifties in good health and CMV-seropositive.

CDR3 nucleotide sequence: TGTGCCAGCAGCTTCACAGGGGGCGTCGCTGAAGCTTTCTTT. Protein sequence: CASSFTGGVAEAFF. This chain links TRBV5-8 with TRBJ1-1, with 9 bases identical to TRBD1. The CDR3 totals 14 residues. Losses at the gene ends were 2 bases for V and 6 bases for J; bases not matched to a gene: 5. CDR1 and CDR2 from the germline V gene are SGHTS and YDEGEE.